This T cell receptor beta chain was observed in a study of blood T cell repertoires in COVID-19. Study as a whole: Samples came from the United States, Italy and Spain, spanning acute and convalescent COVID-19. T cells, B-cell-depleted T cells, or PBMCs provided the cDNA or gDNA that served as material.

V was clipped by 1 base and J by 0 bases, with 5 bases between them. From germline, CDR1 is SGHRS and CDR2 YFSETQ. CDR3 length: 15 residues. Authors' processing steps: Scientists estimated how many nucleated cells there were by amplifying reference gene primers. Sequencing was performed with immunoSEQ multiplex PCR; in TCRdb, only in-frame clones are kept and a portion is missing. D and trimming were read from the DNA, whereas the V and J calls and clone size are those reported in that table. This sample has 160,000 or so clones, with 78% found just once. Specimen: peripheral blood. This TCR was sampled from an elderly woman with acute or convalescent COVID-19. V and J are TRBV5-1 and TRBJ1-6; no definite D call. CDR3 in amino acids: CASSLRSSYNSPLHF. The CDR3 DNA reads as TGCGCCAGCAGCTTGAGGAGCTCCTATAATTCACCCCTCCACTTT.